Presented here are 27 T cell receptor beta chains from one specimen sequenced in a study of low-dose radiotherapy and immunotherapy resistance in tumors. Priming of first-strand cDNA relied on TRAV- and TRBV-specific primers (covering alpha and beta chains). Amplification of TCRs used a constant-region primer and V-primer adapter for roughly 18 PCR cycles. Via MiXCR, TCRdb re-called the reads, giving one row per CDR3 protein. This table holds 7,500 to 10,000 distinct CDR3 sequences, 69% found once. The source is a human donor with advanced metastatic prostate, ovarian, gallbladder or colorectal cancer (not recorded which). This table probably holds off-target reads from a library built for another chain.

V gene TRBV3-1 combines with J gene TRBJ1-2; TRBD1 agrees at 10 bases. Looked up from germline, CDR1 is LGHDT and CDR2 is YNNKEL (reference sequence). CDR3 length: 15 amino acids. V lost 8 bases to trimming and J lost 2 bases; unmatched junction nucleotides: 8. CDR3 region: CASGDRGILNYGYTF. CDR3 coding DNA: TGTGCCAGCGGGGACAGGGGCATACTAAACTATGGCTACACCTTC.

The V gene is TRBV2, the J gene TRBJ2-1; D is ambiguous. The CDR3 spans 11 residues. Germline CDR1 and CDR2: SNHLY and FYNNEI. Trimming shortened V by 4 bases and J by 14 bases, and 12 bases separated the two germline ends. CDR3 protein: CASSVGRWEFF. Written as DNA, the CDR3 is TGTGCCAGCAGTGTAGGCAGGTGGGAGTTCTTC.

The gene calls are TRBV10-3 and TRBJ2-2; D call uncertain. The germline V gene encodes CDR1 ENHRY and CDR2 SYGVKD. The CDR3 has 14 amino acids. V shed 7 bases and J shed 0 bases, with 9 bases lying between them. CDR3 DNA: TGTGCCATCACGGCCACCGCGAACACCGGGGAGCTGTTTTTT. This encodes CAITATANTGELFF.

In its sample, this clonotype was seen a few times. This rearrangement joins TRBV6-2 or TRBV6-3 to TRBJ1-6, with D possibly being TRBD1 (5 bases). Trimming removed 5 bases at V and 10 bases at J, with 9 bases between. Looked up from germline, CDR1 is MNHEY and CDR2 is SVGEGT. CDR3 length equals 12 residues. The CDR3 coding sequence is TGTGCCAGCAGTGAAGCAGGGTCACCCCTCCACTTT. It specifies CASSEAGSPLHF.

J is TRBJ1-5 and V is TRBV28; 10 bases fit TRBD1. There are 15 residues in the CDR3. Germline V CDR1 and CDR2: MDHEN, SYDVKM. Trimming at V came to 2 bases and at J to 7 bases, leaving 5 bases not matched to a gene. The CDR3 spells CASSLPGTGEQPQHF. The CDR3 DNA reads TGTGCCAGCAGTTTACCCGGGACAGGGGAACAGCCCCAGCATTTT.

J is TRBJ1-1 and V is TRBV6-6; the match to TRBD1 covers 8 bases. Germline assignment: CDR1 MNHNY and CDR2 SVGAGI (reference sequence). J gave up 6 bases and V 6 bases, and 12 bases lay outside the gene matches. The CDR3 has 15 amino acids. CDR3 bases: TGTGCCAGCAGACCCCAGACAGGGGAGGGGGCTGAAGCTTTCTTT. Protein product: CASRPQTGEGAEAFF.

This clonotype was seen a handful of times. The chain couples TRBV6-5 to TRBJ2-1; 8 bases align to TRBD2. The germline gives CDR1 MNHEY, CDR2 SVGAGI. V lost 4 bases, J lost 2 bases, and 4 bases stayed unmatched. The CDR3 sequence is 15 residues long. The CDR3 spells CASSSGLAPYNEQFF. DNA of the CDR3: TGTGCCAGCAGTTCTGGACTAGCACCCTACAATGAGCAGTTCTTC.

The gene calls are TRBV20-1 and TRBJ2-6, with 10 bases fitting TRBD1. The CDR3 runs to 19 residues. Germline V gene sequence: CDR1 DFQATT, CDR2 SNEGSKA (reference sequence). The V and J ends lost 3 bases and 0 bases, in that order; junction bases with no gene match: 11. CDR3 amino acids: CSARGTGANASSGANVLTF. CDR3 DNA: TGCAGTGCTAGGGGGACAGGGGCAAACGCAAGCTCTGGGGCCAACGTCCTGACTTTC.

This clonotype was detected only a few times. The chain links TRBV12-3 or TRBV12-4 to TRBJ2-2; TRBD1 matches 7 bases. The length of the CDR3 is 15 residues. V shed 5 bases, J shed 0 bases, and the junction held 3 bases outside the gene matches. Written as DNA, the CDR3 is TGTGCCAGCAGTCAGGACAGGTCGAACACCGGGGAGCTGTTTTTT. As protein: CASSQDRSNTGELFF.

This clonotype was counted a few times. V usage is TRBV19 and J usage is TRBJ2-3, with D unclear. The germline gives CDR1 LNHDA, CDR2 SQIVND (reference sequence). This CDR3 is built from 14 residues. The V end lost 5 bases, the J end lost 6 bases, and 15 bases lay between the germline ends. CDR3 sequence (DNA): TGTGCCAGTAGTCCGACCCTAGGAAGCGATACGCAGTATTTT. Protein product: CASSPTLGSDTQYF. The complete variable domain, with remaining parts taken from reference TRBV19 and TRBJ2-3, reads DGGITQSPKYLFRKEGQNVTLSCEQNLNHDAMYWYRQDPGQGLRLIYYSQIVNDFQKGDIAEGYSVSREKKESFPLTVTSAQKNPTAFYLCASSPTLGSDTQYFGPGTRLTVL.

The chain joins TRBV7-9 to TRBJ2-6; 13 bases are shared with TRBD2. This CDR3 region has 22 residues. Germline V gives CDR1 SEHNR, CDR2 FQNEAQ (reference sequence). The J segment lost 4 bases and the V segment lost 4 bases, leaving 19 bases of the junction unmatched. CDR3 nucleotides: TGTGCCAGCAGCTCTTCGACAGGGCAAAGGACTAGCGGGAGTGAAGGGGCCAACGTCCTGACTTTC. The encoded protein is CASSSSTGQRTSGSEGANVLTF.

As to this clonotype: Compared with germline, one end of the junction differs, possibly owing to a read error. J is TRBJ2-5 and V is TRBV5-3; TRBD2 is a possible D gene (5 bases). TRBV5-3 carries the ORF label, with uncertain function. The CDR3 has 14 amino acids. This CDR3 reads CASSLEVSQETQYF. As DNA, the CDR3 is TGTGCCAGCAGCTTGGAGGTCAGTCAAGAGACCCAGTACTTC.

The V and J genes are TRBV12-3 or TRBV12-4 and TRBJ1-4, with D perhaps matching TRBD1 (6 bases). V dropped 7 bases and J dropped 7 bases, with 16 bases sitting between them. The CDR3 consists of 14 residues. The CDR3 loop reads CASTVTGGGEKLFF. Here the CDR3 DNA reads TGTGCCAGCACCGTGACAGGAGGAGGTGAAAAACTGTTTTTT.

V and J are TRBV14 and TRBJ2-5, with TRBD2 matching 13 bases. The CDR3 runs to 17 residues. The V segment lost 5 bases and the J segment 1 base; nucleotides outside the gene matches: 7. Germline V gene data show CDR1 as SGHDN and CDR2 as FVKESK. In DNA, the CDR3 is TGTGCCAGCAGCGCGAGGACTAGCGGGAGTCTCCAAGAGACCCAGTACTTC. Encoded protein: CASSARTSGSLQETQYF.

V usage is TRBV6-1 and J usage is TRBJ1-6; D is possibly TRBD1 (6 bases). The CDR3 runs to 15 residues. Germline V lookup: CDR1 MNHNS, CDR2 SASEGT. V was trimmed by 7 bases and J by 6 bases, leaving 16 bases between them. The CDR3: CASTGAGQSNSPLHF. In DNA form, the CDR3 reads TGTGCCAGCACCGGGGCGGGACAAAGTAATTCACCCCTCCACTTT.

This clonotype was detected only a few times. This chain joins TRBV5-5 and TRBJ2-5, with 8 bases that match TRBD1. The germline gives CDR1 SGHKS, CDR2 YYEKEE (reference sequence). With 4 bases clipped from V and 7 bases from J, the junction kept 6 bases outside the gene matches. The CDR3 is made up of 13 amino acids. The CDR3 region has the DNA TGTGCCAGCAGCCTAGACAGGGGTGGGACCCAGTACTTC. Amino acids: CASSLDRGGTQYF.

The CDR3 DNA follows: TGTGCCAGCAGTGTAGGAGATACGCAGTATTTT. Encoded protein: CASSVGDTQYF. The chain carries TRBV2 and TRBJ2-3; D is unresolved. Looked up from germline, CDR1 is SNHLY and CDR2 is FYNNEI. The CDR3 sequence is 11 residues long. V lost 4 bases and J lost 5, with 4 bases in between.

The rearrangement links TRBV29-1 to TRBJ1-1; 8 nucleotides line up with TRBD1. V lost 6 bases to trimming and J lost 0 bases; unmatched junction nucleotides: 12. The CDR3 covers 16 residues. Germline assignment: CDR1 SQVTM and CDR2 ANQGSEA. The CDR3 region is CSVIGQGRSMNTEAFF. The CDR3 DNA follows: TGCAGCGTGATCGGACAGGGAAGGAGTATGAACACTGAAGCTTTCTTT.

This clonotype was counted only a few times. CDR3 residues: CSAIQGGTGELFF. The CDR3 DNA follows: TGCAGCGCTATACAGGGGGGCACCGGGGAGCTGTTTTTT. The chain uses TRBV29-1 and TRBJ2-2, with 8 positions matching TRBD1. The germline CDR1 and CDR2 sequences are SQVTM and ANQGSEA. This CDR3 comprises 13 residues. With V trimmed by 7 bases and J by 4 bases, 5 bases remained unmatched.

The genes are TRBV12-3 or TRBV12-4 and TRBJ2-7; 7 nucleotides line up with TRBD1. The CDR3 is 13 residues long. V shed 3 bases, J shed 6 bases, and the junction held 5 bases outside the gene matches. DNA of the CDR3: TGTGCCAGCAGTTTGGGACAGCCCCGCGAGCAGTACTTC. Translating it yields CASSLGQPREQYF.

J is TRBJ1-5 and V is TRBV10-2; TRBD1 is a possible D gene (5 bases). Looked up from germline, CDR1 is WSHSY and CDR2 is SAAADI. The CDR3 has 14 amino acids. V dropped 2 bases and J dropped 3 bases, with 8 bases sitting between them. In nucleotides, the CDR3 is TGCGCCAGCAGTGAGCCCGGGGCCAATCAGCCCCAGCATTTT. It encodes CASSEPGANQPQHF.

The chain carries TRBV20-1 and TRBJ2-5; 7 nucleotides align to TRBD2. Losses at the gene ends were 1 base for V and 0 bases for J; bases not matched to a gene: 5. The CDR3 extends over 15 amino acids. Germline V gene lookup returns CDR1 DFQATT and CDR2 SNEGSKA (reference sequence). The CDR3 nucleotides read TGCAGTGCTAGAGCGGGTAGCGGGTACCAAGAGACCCAGTACTTC. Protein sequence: CSARAGSGYQETQYF.

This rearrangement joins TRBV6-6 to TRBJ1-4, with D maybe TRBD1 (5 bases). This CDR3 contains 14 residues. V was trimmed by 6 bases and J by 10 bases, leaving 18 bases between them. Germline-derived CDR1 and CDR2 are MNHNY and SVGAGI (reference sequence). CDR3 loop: CASSAAMGGVKLFF. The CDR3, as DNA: TGTGCCAGCAGCGCAGCGATGGGGGGAGTAAAACTGTTTTTT.

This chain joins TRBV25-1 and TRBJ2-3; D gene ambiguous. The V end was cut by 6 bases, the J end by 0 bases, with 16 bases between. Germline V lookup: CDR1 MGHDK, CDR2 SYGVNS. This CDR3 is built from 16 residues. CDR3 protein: CASSMTDGLSTDTQYF. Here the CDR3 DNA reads TGTGCCAGCAGCATGACTGACGGGCTGAGCACAGATACGCAGTATTTT.

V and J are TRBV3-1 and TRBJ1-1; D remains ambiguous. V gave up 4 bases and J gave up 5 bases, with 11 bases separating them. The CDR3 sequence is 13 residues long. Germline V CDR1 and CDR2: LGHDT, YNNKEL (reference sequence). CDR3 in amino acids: CASSLGRRTEAFF. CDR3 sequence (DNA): TGTGCCAGCAGCCTAGGGAGGCGGACTGAAGCTTTCTTT.

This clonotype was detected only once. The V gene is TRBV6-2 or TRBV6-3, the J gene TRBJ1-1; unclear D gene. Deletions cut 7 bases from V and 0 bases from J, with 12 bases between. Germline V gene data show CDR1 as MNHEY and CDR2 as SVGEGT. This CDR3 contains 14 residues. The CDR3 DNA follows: TGTGCCAGCACCTTGGAGGCCATGAACACTGAAGCTTTCTTT. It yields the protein CASTLEAMNTEAFF.

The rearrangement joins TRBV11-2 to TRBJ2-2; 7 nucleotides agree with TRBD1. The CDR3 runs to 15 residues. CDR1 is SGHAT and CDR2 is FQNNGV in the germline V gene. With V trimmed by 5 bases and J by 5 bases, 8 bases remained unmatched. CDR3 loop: CASSLGQTETGELFF. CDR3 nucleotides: TGTGCCAGCAGCCTGGGACAGACGGAAACCGGGGAGCTGTTTTTT.